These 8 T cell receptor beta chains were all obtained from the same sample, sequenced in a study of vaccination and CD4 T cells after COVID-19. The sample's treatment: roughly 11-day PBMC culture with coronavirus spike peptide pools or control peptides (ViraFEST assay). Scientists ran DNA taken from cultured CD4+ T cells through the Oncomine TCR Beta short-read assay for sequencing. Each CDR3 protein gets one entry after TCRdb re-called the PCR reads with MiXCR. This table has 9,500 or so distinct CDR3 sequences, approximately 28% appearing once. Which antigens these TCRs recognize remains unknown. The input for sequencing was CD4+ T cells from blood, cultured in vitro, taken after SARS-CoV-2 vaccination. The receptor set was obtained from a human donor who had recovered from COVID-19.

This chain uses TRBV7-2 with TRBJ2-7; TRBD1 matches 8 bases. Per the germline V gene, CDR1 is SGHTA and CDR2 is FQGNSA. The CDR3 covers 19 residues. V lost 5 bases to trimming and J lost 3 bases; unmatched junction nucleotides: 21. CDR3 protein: CASSRIQIRTGTHGYEQYF. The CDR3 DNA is TGTGCCAGCAGCCGAATCCAAATTCGGACAGGGACACACGGCTACGAGCAGTACTTC. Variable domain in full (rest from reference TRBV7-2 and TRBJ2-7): GAGVSQSPSNKVTEKGKDVELRCDPISGHTALYWYRQSLGQGLEFLIYFQGNSAPDKSGLPSDRFSAERTGGSVSTLTIQRTQQEDSAVYLCASSRIQIRTGTHGYEQYFGPGTRLTVT.

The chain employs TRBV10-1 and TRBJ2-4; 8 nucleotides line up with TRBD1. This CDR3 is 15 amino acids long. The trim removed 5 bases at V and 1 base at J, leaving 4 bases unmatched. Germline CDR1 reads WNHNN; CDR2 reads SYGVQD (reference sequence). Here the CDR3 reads CASSSTGAAKNIQYF. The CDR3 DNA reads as TGCGCCAGCAGTTCGACAGGGGCCGCCAAAAACATTCAGTACTTC.

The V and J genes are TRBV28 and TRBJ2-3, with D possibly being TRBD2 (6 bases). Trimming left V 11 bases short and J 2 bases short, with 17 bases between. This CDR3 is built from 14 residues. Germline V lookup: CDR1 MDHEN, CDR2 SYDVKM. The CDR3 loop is CALADGLNTDTQYF. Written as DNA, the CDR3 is TGTGCCCTAGCCGACGGACTAAACACAGATACGCAGTATTTT.

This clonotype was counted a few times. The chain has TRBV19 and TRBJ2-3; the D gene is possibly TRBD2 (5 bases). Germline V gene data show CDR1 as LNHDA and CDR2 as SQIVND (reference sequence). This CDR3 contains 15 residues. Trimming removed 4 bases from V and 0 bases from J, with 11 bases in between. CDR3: CASSTSWTSTDTQYF. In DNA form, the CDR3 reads TGTGCCAGTAGTACATCATGGACTAGCACAGATACGCAGTATTTT.

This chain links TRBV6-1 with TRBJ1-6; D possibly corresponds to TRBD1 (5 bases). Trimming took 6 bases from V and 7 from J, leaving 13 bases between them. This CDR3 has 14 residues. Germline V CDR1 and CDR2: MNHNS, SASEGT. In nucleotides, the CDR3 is TGTGCCAGCAGCCCGGGGCAGCTAAATTCACCCCTCCACTTT. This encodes CASSPGQLNSPLHF.

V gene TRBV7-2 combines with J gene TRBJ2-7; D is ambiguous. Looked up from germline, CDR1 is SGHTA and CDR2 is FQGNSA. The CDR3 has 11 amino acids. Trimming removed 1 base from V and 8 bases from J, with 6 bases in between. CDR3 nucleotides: TGTGCCAGCAGCTTAGGGCCCAAGCAGTACTTC. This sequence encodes CASSLGPKQYF.

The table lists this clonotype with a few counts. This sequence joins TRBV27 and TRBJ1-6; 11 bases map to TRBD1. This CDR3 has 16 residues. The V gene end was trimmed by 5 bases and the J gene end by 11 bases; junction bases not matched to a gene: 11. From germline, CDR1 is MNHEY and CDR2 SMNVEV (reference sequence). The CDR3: CASSHRTGGAGAPLHF. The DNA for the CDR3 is TGTGCCAGCAGTCACAGGACAGGGGGCGCGGGGGCACCCCTCCACTTT.

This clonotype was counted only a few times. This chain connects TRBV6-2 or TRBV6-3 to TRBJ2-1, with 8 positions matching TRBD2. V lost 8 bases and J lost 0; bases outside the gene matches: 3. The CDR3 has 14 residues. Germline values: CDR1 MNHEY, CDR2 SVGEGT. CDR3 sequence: CASGGRSSYNEQFF. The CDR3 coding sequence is TGTGCCAGCGGCGGGAGGAGCTCCTACAATGAGCAGTTCTTC.